This TCR beta chain was found in a study of shared clonotypes between healthy human individuals. Looking at the study overall: Two female and three male donors aged 18 to 49 were enrolled. Study findings and constraints: In general, naive subsets displayed greater estimated richness than memory subsets did.

Details on this clone: Its cognate antigen is unknown.

Each replicate PCR on the sorted subsets used approximately 180 ng DNA (around 30,000 T cell genomes). The table came from immunoSEQ multiplex PCR; TCRdb's copy has only in-frame clones and leaves some out. The sample holds approximately 980,000 clones; over 75% are singletons and the top ten take 1.5%. After removal of 10 bases from V and 5 bases from J, the junction contained 15 bases not matched to a gene. The germline CDR1 and CDR2 sequences are MGHRA and YSYEKL. CDR3 size: 16 residues. The chain employs TRBV4-1 and TRBJ2-3, with TRBD2 matching over 10 bases. This sequence originates from a man aged 18 to 30 in good health. Sample: memory CD4+ T cells sorted from blood. Subset specified: CD45RA-negative fraction. The CDR3 DNA is TGCGCCACCTCAGCCAGAGGAGGACTAGCGGAAGATACGCAGTATTTT. This sequence encodes CATSARGGLAEDTQYF.